This T cell receptor (beta chain) is from a study of T cells in Graves' hyperthyroidism and ophthalmopathy. The germline V gene encodes CDR1 SGHNT and CDR2 YYREEE (reference sequence). Deletions cut 4 bases from V and 6 bases from J, with 16 bases between. There are 15 residues in the CDR3. The CDR3 regions of TCR beta were amplified from RNA transcripts. Carried out on the TCR CDR3, a first-round RT-PCR used the HTBI primer set. TCRdb reprocessed the multiplex PCR reads via MiXCR and lists one record per CDR3 protein. The table records 300,000 to 500,000 distinct CDR3 sequences, over 13% of them present only once.

Sequenced sample: blood. The TCR was taken from a man in his forties or fifties with Graves' ophthalmopathy. V usage is TRBV5-4 and J usage is TRBJ2-2, with a weak D call TRBD2 (5 bases). Here the CDR3 reads CASSLWTGVSGELFF. The DNA of the CDR3 is TGTGCCAGCAGCCTCTGGACTGGGGTATCCGGGGAGCTGTTTTTT. Supplemented by reference TRBV5-4 and TRBJ2-2, the full variable domain reads ETGVTQSPTHLIKTRGQQVTLRCSSQSGHNTVSWYQQALGQGPQFIFQYYREEENGRGNFPPRFSGLQFPNYSSELNVNALELDDSALYLCASSLWTGVSGELFFGEGSRLTVL.